This T cell receptor beta chain was sequenced during a study of cytomegalovirus exposure and HLA in healthy donors. Study in general: In terms of ancestry, the Caucasian-associated cluster contained around four fifths of the approximately 400 genotyped donors. Findings of the study overall: For presence/absence analyses, sequencing depth was assumed to be roughly uniform across donors. There were reportedly fewer N-insertions in an Asian-associated ancestry cluster than the roughly 670-donor mean, in a later analysis. Looking again later, the authors saw that most CMV-associated TCR beta chains seemed HLA-restricted.

In the PCR, 60 Vbeta and 13 Jbeta primers were used. Some clones are missing from TCRdb's copy, which holds only in-frame ones; the method was immunoSEQ multiplex PCR. The sample yields 150,000 or so clones, about 79% seen once. As regards this clone: Its antigen remains unknown.

Trimming removed 5 bases from V and 11 bases from J; junction bases left unmatched: 14. CDR1 is MNHEY, CDR2 SVGAGI, per germline. The CDR3 covers 14 residues. This TCR derives from a female donor in good health and CMV-seronegative. The chain recombines TRBV6-5 with TRBJ1-1, with 7 positions matching TRBD1. Sequencing was performed on PBMCs. This CDR3 is CASSNDRAPLRAFF. The CDR3 DNA sequence: TGTGCCAGCAGTAATGACAGGGCGCCGTTGAGGGCTTTCTTT.